Reported below is one T cell receptor (beta chain). Its target is unknown. The repertoire was sequenced with immunoSEQ multiplex PCR; TCRdb's copy has only in-frame clones and lacks some. The table shows millions of clones, with 85% to 95% occurring only once. The record originates from a study of shared clonotypes between healthy human individuals. For the study at large: Those who served as donors were a couple of women and a few men between the ages of 18 and 49. Study-level results: Sharing across four donors was seen in around 5% of naive CD4 clonotypes. Naive subsets typically showed greater estimated richness than memory subsets.

The CDR3 extends over 15 amino acids. V was shortened by 0 bases and J by 4 bases, with 11 bases between the two germline ends. CDR1 and CDR2 from the germline V gene are SGHKS and YYEKEE (reference sequence). The TCR comes from a man aged 18 to 29 in good health. Some clones in this sample may be carry-over from other donors' samples. The chain carries TRBV5-5 and TRBJ1-3; maybe TRBD1 (5 bases). Sequenced material: naive CD4+ T cells from PBMCs. This sample's subset: CD45RA+ positively selected. The CDR3 is CASSLGAQGGNTIYF. The CDR3 region has the DNA TGTGCCAGCAGCTTGGGGGCCCAGGGAGGAAACACCATATATTTT.